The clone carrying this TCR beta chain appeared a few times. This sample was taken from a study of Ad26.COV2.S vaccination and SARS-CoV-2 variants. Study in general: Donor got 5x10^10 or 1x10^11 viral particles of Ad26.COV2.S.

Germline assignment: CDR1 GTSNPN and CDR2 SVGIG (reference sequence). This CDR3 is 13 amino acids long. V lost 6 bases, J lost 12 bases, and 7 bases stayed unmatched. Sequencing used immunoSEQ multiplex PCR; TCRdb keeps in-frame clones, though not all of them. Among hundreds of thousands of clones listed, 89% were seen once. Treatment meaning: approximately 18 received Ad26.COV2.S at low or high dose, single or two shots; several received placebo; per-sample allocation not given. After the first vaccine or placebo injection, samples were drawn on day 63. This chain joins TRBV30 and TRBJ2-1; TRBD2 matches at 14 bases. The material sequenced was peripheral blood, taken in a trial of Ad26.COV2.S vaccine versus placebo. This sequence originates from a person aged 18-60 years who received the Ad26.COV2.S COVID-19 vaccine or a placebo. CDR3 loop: CACSGTSGSLQFF. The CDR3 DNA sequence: TGTGCCTGTTCCGGGACTAGCGGGAGTTTGCAGTTCTTC. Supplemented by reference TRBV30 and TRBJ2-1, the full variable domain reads SQTIHQWPATLVQPVGSPLSLECTVEGTSNPNLYWYRQAAGRGLQLLFYSVGIGQISSEVPQNLSASRPQDRQFILSSKKLLLSDSGFYLCACSGTSGSLQFFGPGTRLTVL.